This T cell receptor beta chain is from a study of CD8+ T cells in alopecia areata. V shed 2 bases and J shed 3 bases, with 17 bases lying between them. The germline V gene has CDR1 SGHVS and CDR2 FNYEAQ. There are 17 residues in the CDR3. Noted treatment: oral pan-JAK inhibitor, 5-10 mg twice daily. Extracted RNA was reverse transcribed into cDNA, the sequencing template. TCRdb keeps only in-frame clones here, not all; method: immunoSEQ multiplex PCR. The sample holds 100,000 to 120,000 clones, roughly three fifths seen once. This specimen was CD4+ T cells sorted from blood, taken at week 24, from a patient treated with tofacitinib. The rearrangement uses TRBV7-6 and TRBJ2-1, with TRBD2 as a possible D gene (7 bases). The receptor was derived from a human donor with alopecia areata. CDR3 sequence reads: CASSLSGGGSGYNEQFF. The CDR3 region has the DNA TGTGCCAGCAGCTTAAGCGGCGGGGGCTCGGGCTACAATGAGCAGTTCTTC. Filled out from reference TRBV7-6 and TRBJ2-1, the complete variable domain reads GAGVSQSPRYKVTKRGQDVALRCDPISGHVSLYWYRQALGQGPEFLTYFNYEAQQDKSGLPNDRFSAERPEGSISTLTIQRTEQRDSAMYRCASSLSGGGSGYNEQFFGPGTRLTVL.